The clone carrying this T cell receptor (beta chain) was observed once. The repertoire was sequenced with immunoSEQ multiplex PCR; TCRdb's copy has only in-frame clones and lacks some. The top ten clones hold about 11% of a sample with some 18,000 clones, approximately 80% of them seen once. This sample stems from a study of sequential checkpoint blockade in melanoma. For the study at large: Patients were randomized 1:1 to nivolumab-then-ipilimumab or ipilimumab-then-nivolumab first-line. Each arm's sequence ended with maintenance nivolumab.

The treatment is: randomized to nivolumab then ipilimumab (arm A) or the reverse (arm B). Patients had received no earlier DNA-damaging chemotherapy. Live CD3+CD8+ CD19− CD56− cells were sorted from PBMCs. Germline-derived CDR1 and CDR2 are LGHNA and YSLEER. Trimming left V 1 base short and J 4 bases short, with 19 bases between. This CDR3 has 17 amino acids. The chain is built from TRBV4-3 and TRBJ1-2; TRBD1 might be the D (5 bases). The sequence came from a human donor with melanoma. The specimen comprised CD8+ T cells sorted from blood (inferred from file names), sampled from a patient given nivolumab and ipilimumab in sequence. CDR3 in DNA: TGCGCCAGCAGCCAAGGGGGGGAATACAGTACTGTCTATGGCTACACCTTC. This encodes CASSQGGEYSTVYGYTF.